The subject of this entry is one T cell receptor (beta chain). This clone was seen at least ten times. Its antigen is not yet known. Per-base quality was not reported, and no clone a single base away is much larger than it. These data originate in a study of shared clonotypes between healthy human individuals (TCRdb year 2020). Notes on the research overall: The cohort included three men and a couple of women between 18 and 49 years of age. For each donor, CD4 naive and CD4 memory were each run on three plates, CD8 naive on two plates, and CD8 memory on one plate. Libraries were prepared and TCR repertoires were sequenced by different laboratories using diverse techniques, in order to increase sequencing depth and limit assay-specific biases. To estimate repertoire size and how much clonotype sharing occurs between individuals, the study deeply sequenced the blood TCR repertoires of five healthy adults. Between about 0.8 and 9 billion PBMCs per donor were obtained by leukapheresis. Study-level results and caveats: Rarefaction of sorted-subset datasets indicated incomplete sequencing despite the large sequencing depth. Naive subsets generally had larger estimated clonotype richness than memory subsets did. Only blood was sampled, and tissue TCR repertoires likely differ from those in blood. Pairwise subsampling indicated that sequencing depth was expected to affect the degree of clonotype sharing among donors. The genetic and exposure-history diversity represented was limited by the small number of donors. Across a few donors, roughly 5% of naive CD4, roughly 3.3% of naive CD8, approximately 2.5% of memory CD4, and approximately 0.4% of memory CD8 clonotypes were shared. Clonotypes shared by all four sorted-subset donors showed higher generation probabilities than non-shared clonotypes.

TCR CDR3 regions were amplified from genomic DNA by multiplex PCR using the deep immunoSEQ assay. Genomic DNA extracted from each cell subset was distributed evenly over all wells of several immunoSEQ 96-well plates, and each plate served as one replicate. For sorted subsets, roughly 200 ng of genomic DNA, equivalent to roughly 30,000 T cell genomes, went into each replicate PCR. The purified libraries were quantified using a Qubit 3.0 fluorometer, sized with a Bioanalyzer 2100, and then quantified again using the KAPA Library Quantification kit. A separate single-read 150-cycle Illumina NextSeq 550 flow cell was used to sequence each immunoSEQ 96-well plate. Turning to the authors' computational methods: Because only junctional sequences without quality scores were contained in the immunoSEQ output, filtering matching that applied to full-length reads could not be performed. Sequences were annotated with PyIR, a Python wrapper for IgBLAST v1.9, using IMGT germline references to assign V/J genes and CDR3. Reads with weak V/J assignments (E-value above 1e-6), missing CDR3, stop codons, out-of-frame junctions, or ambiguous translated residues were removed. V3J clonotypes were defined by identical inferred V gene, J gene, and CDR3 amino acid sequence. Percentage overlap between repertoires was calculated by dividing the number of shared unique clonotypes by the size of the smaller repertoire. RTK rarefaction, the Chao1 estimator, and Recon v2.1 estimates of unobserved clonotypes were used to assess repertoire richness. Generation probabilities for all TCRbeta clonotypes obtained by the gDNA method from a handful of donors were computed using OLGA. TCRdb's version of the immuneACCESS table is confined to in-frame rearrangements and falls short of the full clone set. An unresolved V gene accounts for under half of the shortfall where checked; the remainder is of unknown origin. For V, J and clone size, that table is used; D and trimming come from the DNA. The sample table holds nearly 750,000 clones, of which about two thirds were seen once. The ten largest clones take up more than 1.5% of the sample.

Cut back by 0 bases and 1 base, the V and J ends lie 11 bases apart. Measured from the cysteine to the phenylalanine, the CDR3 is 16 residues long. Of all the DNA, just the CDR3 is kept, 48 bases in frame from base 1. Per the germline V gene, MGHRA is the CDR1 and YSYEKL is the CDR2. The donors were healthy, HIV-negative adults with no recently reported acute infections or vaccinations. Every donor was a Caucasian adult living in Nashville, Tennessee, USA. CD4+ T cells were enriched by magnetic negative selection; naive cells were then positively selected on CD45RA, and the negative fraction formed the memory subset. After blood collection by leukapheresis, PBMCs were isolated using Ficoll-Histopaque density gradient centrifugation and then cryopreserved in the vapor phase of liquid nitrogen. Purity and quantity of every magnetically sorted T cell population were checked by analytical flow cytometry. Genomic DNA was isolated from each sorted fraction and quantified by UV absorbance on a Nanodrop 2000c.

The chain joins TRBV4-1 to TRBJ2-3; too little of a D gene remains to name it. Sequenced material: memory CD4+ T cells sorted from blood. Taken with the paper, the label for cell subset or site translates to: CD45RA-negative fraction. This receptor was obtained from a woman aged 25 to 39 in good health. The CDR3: CASSQDDRTGTDTQYF. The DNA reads TGCGCCAGCAGCCAAGATGACCGAACGGGCACAGATACGCAGTATTTT.